This T cell receptor beta chain appears in the sequencing data of a study of shared clonotypes between healthy human individuals. CD45RO negativity and positive selection for CCR7 defined naive CD8 cells, a population that excluded terminally differentiated effector memory CD45RA+ cells. Only in-frame clones appear in the TCRdb table, and some are missing; sequencing was by immunoSEQ multiplex PCR. The sample lists millions of clones, approximately 94% occurring once. Turning to this clone: Antigen specificity is unknown.

Trimming cost V 5 bases and J 0 bases, with 14 bases left between them. The CDR3 totals 16 residues. The germline gives CDR1 MDHEN, CDR2 SYDVKM. Study-wide results and caveats: When compared with the clonotypes that were shared by all four sorted-subset donors, the non-shared clonotypes turned out to have lower generation probabilities. With a handful of donors compared, roughly 5% of naive CD4 clonotypes were shared.

The clonotype was recovered from a man aged 18 to 29 in good health. Some clones in this sample may be carry-over from other donors' samples. This rearrangement joins TRBV28 to TRBJ1-5, with unresolved D. Sequencing was done on a sample of naive CD8+ T cells from PBMCs. CDR3: CASSRPPGTSNQPQHF. The CDR3 DNA sequence: TGTGCCAGCAGTCGCCCCCCAGGCACTAGCAATCAGCCCCAGCATTTT.